This T cell receptor (beta chain) stems from a study of blood T cell repertoires in COVID-19. The V end lost 1 base, the J end lost 5 bases, and 9 bases lay between the germline ends. The germline V gene has CDR1 LGHDT and CDR2 YNNKEL (reference sequence). This CDR3 is 14 amino acids long. Original analysis: Cell counts per sample came from amplifying reference gene primers. Data came from immunoSEQ multiplex PCR; TCRdb stores just in-frame clones and leaves some out. D and trimming were read from the DNA, whereas the V and J calls and clone size are those reported in that table. Among roughly 180,000 clones listed, about 85% were seen once.

The sample comprised peripheral blood. The chain uses TRBV3-1 (or the pseudogene TRBV3-2) and TRBJ1-5; perhaps TRBD1 as D (5 bases). The receptor was derived from a man between 65 and 85 years old with active or convalescent COVID-19. The CDR3 region is CASSQVGQDQPQHF. DNA for the CDR3: TGTGCCAGCAGCCAAGTAGGACAAGATCAGCCCCAGCATTTT.